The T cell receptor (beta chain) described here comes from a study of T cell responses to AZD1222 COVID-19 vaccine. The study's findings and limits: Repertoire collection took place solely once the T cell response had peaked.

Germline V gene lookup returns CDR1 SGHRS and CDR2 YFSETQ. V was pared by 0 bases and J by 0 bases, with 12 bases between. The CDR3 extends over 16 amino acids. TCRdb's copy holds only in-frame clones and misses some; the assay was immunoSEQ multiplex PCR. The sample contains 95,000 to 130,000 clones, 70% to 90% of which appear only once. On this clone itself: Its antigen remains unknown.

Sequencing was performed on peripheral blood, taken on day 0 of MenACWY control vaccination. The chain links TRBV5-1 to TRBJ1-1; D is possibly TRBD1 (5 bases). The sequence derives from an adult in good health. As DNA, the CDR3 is TGCGCCAGCAGCTTGGAAGCAGGGCGCCTGAACACTGAAGCTTTCTTT. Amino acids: CASSLEAGRLNTEAFF.